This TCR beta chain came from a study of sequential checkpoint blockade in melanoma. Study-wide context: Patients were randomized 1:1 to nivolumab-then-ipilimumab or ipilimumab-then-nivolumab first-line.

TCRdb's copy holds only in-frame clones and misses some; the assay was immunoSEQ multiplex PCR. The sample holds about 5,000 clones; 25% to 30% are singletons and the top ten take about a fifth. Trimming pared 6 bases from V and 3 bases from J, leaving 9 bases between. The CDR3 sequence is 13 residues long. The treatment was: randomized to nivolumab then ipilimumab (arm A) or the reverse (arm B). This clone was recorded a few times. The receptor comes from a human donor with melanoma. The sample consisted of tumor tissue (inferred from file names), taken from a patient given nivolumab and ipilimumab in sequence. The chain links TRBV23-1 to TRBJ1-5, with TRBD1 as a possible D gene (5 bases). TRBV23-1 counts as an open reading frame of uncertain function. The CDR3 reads CASSPDTNQPQHF. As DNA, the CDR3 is TGCGCCAGCAGCCCGGACACCAATCAGCCCCAGCATTTT.